Presented here are 18 T cell receptor beta chains from one specimen sequenced in a study of T cell responses to AZD1222 COVID-19 vaccine. Method: immunoSEQ multiplex PCR; TCRdb's copy keeps in-frame clones and lacks some. The sample carries around 100,000 clones, around 87% recorded once. The sample here was peripheral blood, taken on day 0 of MenACWY control vaccination. These TCRs come from an adult in good health.

The chain joins TRBV2 to TRBJ1-2; D is ambiguous. This CDR3 is built from 13 residues. V was clipped by 4 bases and J by 6 bases, with 12 bases between them. The germline V gene has CDR1 SNHLY and CDR2 FYNNEI. CDR3 in amino acids: CASSVFLGDGYTF. In nucleotides, the CDR3 is TGTGCCAGCAGTGTATTCTTGGGTGATGGCTACACCTTC.

The V call is TRBV7-2, the J call TRBJ1-5; 7 bases map to TRBD1. Germline lookup yields CDR1 SGHTA and CDR2 FQGNSA. This CDR3 region has 14 residues. V was pared by 5 bases and J by 8 bases, with 9 bases of the junction left unmatched. As DNA, the CDR3 is TGTGCCAGCAGCCAGGGGGGGAGGTCGAAGCCCCAGCATTTT. Its translation is CASSQGGRSKPQHF.

This clone was observed a handful of times. The rearrangement joins TRBV5-4 to TRBJ1-4; D is unresolved. Germline CDR1 and CDR2: SGHNT and YYREEE (reference sequence). This CDR3 has 15 amino acids. V lost 2 bases and J 6 bases, leaving 14 bases between the germline ends. DNA of the CDR3: TGTGCCAGCAGCTTAAACCCGGGTCGGGATGAAAAACTGTTTTTT. It is translated as CASSLNPGRDEKLFF.

The chain links TRBV2 to TRBJ1-5; no firm D call. Per the germline V gene, CDR1 is SNHLY and CDR2 is FYNNEI. Trimming stripped 6 bases from V and 6 bases from J, with 12 bases between. This CDR3 spans 13 amino acids. CDR3 DNA: TGTGCCAGCAGGATGGTGGTGTCTCAGCCCCAGCATTTT. It encodes CASRMVVSQPQHF.

The V and J genes are TRBV7-2 and TRBJ2-3; 9 nucleotides align to TRBD2. The germline V gene encodes CDR1 SGHTA and CDR2 FQGNSA. J lost 2 bases, V lost 1 base, and 4 bases had no gene match. The CDR3 loop spans 16 amino acids. The CDR3 nucleotides are TGTGCCAGCAGCTTAGGGGCTAGCGGGGTCACAGATACGCAGTATTTT. Protein sequence: CASSLGASGVTDTQYF.

V gene TRBV3-1 (or the pseudogene TRBV3-2) combines with J gene TRBJ1-2, with D hard to call. This CDR3 spans 13 amino acids. The ends were cut back, 4 bases at V and 3 bases at J, with 9 bases in the middle. Germline assignment: CDR1 LGHDT and CDR2 YNNKEL (reference sequence). CDR3 sequence (DNA): TGTGCCAGCAGCCCGGGGAGGCACTATGGCTACACCTTC. Its protein is CASSPGRHYGYTF.

This rearrangement joins TRBV2 to TRBJ2-1; 8 bases are shared with TRBD1. The CDR3 length is 15 residues. J gave up 8 bases and V 6 bases, and 12 bases lay outside the gene matches. Per germline, CDR1 SNHLY and CDR2 FYNNEI. The CDR3 region is CASRPGTGRGDEQFF. The CDR3, as DNA: TGTGCCAGCAGGCCTGGGACAGGAAGAGGGGATGAGCAGTTCTTC. Variable domain in full (rest from reference TRBV2 and TRBJ2-1): EPEVTQTPSHQVTQMGQEVILRCVPISNHLYFYWYRQILGQKVEFLVSFYNNEISEKSEIFDDQFSVERPDGSNFTLKIRSTKLEDSAMYFCASRPGTGRGDEQFFGPGTRLTVL.

The rearrangement links TRBV28 to TRBJ1-2, with 8 positions matching TRBD1. CDR3 length: 15 residues. The ends lost 3 bases at V and 7 bases at J; junction bases unmatched: 10. Germline V gene data show CDR1 as MDHEN and CDR2 as SYDVKM. CDR3 protein: CASSLGGQVTAGYTF. The CDR3, as DNA: TGTGCCAGCAGTTTGGGGGGACAGGTAACTGCTGGCTACACCTTC.

The J gene is TRBJ1-3, the V gene TRBV6-5; no clear D. The CDR3 totals 14 residues. Trimming pared 0 bases from V and 4 bases from J, leaving 7 bases between. Germline V gene lookup returns CDR1 MNHEY and CDR2 SVGAGI. For the CDR3, the DNA is TGTGCCAGCAGTTACTCGATTGGCGGAAACACCATATATTTT. It codes for CASSYSIGGNTIYF.

The chain couples TRBV7-2 to TRBJ1-5; tentative D call: TRBD1 (6 bases). Trimming pared 2 bases from V and 4 bases from J, leaving 6 bases between. This CDR3 is 13 amino acids long. CDR1 SGHTA and CDR2 FQGNSA come from the germline V gene. The CDR3 is CASSLTGNQPQHF. The CDR3 DNA is TGTGCCAGCAGCTTAACAGGGAATCAGCCCCAGCATTTT.

The chain joins TRBV27 to TRBJ2-1; 13 bases agree with TRBD2. Germline-derived CDR1 and CDR2 are MNHEY and SMNVEV (reference sequence). The J segment lost 7 bases and the V segment lost 5 bases, leaving 5 bases of the junction unmatched. The CDR3 length is 15 residues. This CDR3 reads CASSKPGLAGNEQFF. CDR3 bases: TGTGCCAGCAGTAAACCGGGACTAGCGGGGAATGAGCAGTTCTTC.

CDR3 amino acids: CASSAGRGSEGYTF. The CDR3 DNA sequence: TGCGCCAGCAGCGCGGGGAGGGGAAGCGAGGGCTACACCTTC. The chain uses TRBV5-1 and TRBJ1-2; tentatively, D is TRBD1 (5 bases). The germline gives CDR1 SGHRS, CDR2 YFSETQ. This CDR3 has 14 residues. Trimming took 4 bases from V and 8 from J, leaving 18 bases between them.

Of note for this clone: Additional DNA sequences in this sample encode the identical CDR3. The V gene is TRBV5-1, the J gene TRBJ2-7; the match to TRBD1 covers 8 bases. This CDR3 region has 14 residues. From germline, CDR1 is SGHRS and CDR2 YFSETQ. The trim removed 0 bases at V and 4 bases at J, leaving 3 bases unmatched. The CDR3 region has the DNA TGCGCCAGCAGCTTGGGTACAGGGGGTTACGAGCAGTACTTC. This codes for CASSLGTGGYEQYF.

The V gene is TRBV7-2, the J gene TRBJ2-2; 9 positions agree with TRBD2. CDR1 is SGHTA and CDR2 is FQGNSA in the germline V gene. This CDR3 has 16 residues. The V segment lost 5 bases and the J segment 4 bases; nucleotides outside the gene matches: 8. The CDR3 bases are TGTGCCAGCAGCCTCTCTAGCGGGGTCCCCACCGGGGAGCTGTTTTTT. This codes for CASSLSSGVPTGELFF.

J is TRBJ1-2 and V is TRBV6-5; D gene unclear. The germline gives CDR1 MNHEY, CDR2 SVGAGI. The CDR3 has 16 residues. Trimming cost V 2 bases and J 7 bases, with 20 bases left between them. CDR3 bases: TGTGCCAGCAGTTACGTAAACAGAGGCCGGTTTAGTGGCTACACCTTC. Encoded protein: CASSYVNRGRFSGYTF.

The V call is TRBV27, the J call TRBJ2-7; 7 positions agree with TRBD1. The V segment lost 4 bases and the J segment 2 bases; nucleotides outside the gene matches: 2. Germline V CDR1 and CDR2: MNHEY, SMNVEV (reference sequence). The CDR3 length is 13 residues. CDR3 sequence: CASSSGQTYEQYF. The CDR3, as DNA: TGTGCCAGCAGTTCGGGACAGACCTACGAGCAGTACTTC.

The chain employs TRBV7-2 and TRBJ1-1; 8 bases align to TRBD1. CDR3 size: 15 residues. The junction had 12 bases not matched to a gene; V was cut back by 4 bases and J by 8 bases. Per the germline V gene, CDR1 is SGHTA and CDR2 is FQGNSA. CDR3 in amino acids: CASSWKGQVPPEAFF. The CDR3 DNA follows: TGTGCCAGCAGCTGGAAGGGACAGGTCCCCCCCGAAGCTTTCTTT.

The genes are TRBV10-3 and TRBJ1-2; D is undetermined. Germline lookup yields CDR1 ENHRY and CDR2 SYGVKD. This CDR3 spans 16 amino acids. Trimming took off 2 bases at V and 8 bases at J, with 21 bases between the two ends. The CDR3 spells CAISEPPDRVREGYTF. The DNA of the CDR3 is TGTGCCATCAGTGAGCCGCCGGACCGTGTAAGGGAGGGCTACACCTTC.